The 2 T cell receptor beta chains presented below share a single source sample, sequenced in a study of regulatory T cells in long-lasting Graves disease. Time point of the sample: newly diagnosed GD, antithyroid drugs for less than 3 months. The TCR library was made from RNA that had been extracted from PBMCs in TRIzol. According to the study, TCR beta libraries were built with iRepertoire HTBI primers and CDR3-region Arm-PCR. TCRdb reanalysed the multiplex PCR reads using MiXCR and keeps one entry per CDR3 protein. The table has approximately 480,000 distinct CDR3 sequences, 15% to 20% seen once. This sample also appeared in a second study, on T cells in Graves' hyperthyroidism and ophthalmopathy.

The sequencing used peripheral blood mononuclear cells (PBMCs), collected at new diagnosis, from a patient treated with antithyroid drugs. The receptors derive from a man aged 35-49 years with Graves disease.

This clonotype was counted ten times or more. The chain has TRBV7-9 and TRBJ2-5, with 7 positions matching TRBD2. V lost 4 bases to trimming and J lost 3 bases; unmatched junction nucleotides: 8. CDR1 is SEHNR, CDR2 FQNEAQ, per germline (reference sequence). This CDR3 is 15 amino acids long. CDR3 bases: TGTGCCAGCAGCTCCAGACTAGCCGTCAAAGAGACCCAGTACTTC. Amino acids: CASSSRLAVKETQYF.

This clonotype has more than one count but fewer than ten. This chain joins TRBV4-1 and TRBJ2-7, with 10 bases identical to TRBD2. Germline V gene data show CDR1 as MGHRA and CDR2 as YSYEKL. The CDR3 extends over 16 amino acids. The V and J ends lost 3 bases and 2 bases, in that order; junction bases with no gene match: 7. CDR3 sequence (DNA): TGCGCCAGCAGCCAGTTCGGGACTAGCGAGACCTACGAGCAGTACTTC. Translation: CASSQFGTSETYEQYF.